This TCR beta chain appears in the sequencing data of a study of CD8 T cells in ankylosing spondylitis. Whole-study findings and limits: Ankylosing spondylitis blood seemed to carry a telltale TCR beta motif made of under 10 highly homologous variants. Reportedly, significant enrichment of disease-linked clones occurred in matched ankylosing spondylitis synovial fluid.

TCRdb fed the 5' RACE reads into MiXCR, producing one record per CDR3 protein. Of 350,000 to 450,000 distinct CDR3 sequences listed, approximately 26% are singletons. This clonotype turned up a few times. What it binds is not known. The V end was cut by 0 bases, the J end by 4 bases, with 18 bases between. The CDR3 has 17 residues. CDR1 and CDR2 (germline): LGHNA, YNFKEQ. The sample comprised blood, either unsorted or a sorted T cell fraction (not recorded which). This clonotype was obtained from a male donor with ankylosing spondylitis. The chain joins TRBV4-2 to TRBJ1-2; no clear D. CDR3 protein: CASSQDVSGGLGYGYTF. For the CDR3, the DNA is TGTGCCAGCAGCCAAGATGTTTCAGGAGGACTAGGCTATGGCTACACCTTC.